The 29 T cell receptor beta chains below were found in one sample sequenced in a study of blood T cell repertoires in COVID-19. Produced via immunoSEQ multiplex PCR; TCRdb's table is partial and in-frame only. The repertoire holds 200,000 to 250,000 clones, with about 88% as singletons. Material for sequencing was peripheral blood. The receptor set was obtained from a man in his fifties with COVID-19, enrolled during active disease.

As DNA, the CDR3 is TGTGCCAGCAGCTTAGAGGGTCAGGGGTACGAGCAGTACTTC. Translated, it gives CASSLEGQGYEQYF. J is TRBJ2-7 and V is TRBV11-3; D is possibly TRBD1 (6 bases). The CDR3 sequence is 14 residues long. CDR1 and CDR2 from the germline V gene are SGHNT and YENEEA. The V end lost 0 bases, the J end lost 4 bases, and 10 bases lay between the germline ends.

As DNA, the CDR3 is TGTGCCAGCAGCCAGAGTCCAGGGGACACTGAAGCTTTCTTT. Protein sequence: CASSQSPGDTEAFF. The chain joins TRBV7-2 to TRBJ1-1; the D gene is possibly TRBD1 (6 bases). This CDR3 contains 14 residues. CDR1 is SGHTA and CDR2 is FQGNSA in the germline V gene. V lost 5 bases, J lost 3 bases, and 13 bases lay in between.

The V gene is TRBV5-5, the J gene TRBJ1-3, with unresolved D. CDR3 length: 15 amino acids. V lost 0 bases and J lost 0, with 7 bases in between. The germline CDR1 and CDR2 sequences are SGHKS and YYEKEE (reference sequence). The CDR3 loop is CASSLDYSSGNTIYF. For the CDR3, the DNA is TGTGCCAGCAGCTTGGACTATAGCTCTGGAAACACCATATATTTT.

The V and J genes are TRBV29-1 and TRBJ2-4, with 7 bases aligning to TRBD1. The V segment lost 0 bases and the J segment 13 bases; nucleotides outside the gene matches: 6. The CDR3 loop spans 12 amino acids. The V gene's germline CDR1 is SQVTM and CDR2 ANQGSEA. The DNA of the CDR3 is TGCAGCGTTGAAGATGGGACAGCTAGACAGTACTTC. Residues: CSVEDGTARQYF.

The rearrangement links TRBV25-1 to TRBJ1-4; D is perhaps TRBD1 (5 bases). Trimming stripped 3 bases from V and 8 bases from J, with 16 bases between. CDR1 and CDR2 (germline): MGHDK, SYGVNS. CDR3 length: 15 amino acids. The CDR3 DNA sequence: TGTGCCAGCAGTGAGGGGGGGGGTTTTCGCGAAAAACTGTTTTTT. It yields the protein CASSEGGGFREKLFF.

This clone was counted once. J is TRBJ2-4 and V is TRBV9; D possibly corresponds to TRBD2 (6 bases). This CDR3 is built from 14 residues. V gave up 0 bases and J gave up 9 bases, with 13 bases separating them. CDR1 SGDLS and CDR2 YYNGEE come from the germline V gene. The CDR3 sequence is CASSVEGGNSIQYF. The CDR3 DNA reads TGTGCCAGCAGCGTAGAAGGAGGGAATAGCATTCAGTACTTC.

V and J are TRBV19 and TRBJ2-3, with D possibly matching TRBD1 (6 bases). This CDR3 spans 17 amino acids. CDR1 is LNHDA and CDR2 is SQIVND in the germline V gene (reference sequence). V lost 4 bases to trimming and J lost 4 bases, with 21 bases between them. CDR3 in amino acids: CASSTIVHRVWADTQYF. The CDR3 coding sequence is TGTGCCAGTAGTACGATAGTCCACAGGGTTTGGGCAGATACGCAGTATTTT.

This clone was recorded only once. The chain joins TRBV6-2 or TRBV6-3 to TRBJ1-5; 8 bases map to TRBD1. CDR3 size: 15 residues. Germline CDR1 reads MNHEY; CDR2 reads SVGEGT. With V trimmed by 5 bases and J by 4 bases, 7 bases remained unmatched. Written as DNA, the CDR3 is TGTGCCAGCAGTAAAGCGGACAGGGTGAATCAGCCCCAGCATTTT. This translates into CASSKADRVNQPQHF.

The CDR3 nucleotides read TGTGCCAGCAGTTACTCGATACAGGGCTACGAGCAGTACTTC. It encodes CASSYSIQGYEQYF. The chain employs TRBV6-5 and TRBJ2-7; tentative D call: TRBD1 (6 bases). V lost 0 bases to trimming and J lost 3 bases, with 9 bases between them. Germline values: CDR1 MNHEY, CDR2 SVGAGI. The CDR3 loop spans 14 amino acids.

V is TRBV6-2 or TRBV6-3 and J is TRBJ1-4, with 8 positions matching TRBD1. The CDR3 extends over 14 amino acids. V shed 3 bases, J shed 7 bases, and the junction held 4 bases outside the gene matches. Per the germline V gene, CDR1 is MNHEY and CDR2 is SVGEGT. CDR3 region: CASSYGTGREKLFF. CDR3 bases: TGTGCCAGCAGTTATGGGACAGGCCGTGAAAAACTGTTTTTT.

The V call is TRBV15, the J call TRBJ2-7; 9 bases are shared with TRBD1. V shed 5 bases and J 0 bases; nucleotides not matched to a gene: 2. The length of the CDR3 is 14 residues. Per germline, CDR1 LNHNV and CDR2 YYDKDF (reference sequence). DNA for the CDR3: TGTGCCACCAGCGGGACAGGGATCTCCTACGAGCAGTACTTC. It is translated as CATSGTGISYEQYF. Looking up the rest from reference TRBV15 and TRBJ2-7 gives the full variable domain: DAMVIQNPRYQVTQFGKPVTLSCSQTLNHNVMYWYQQKSSQAPKLLFHYYDKDFNNEADTPDNFQSRRPNTSFCFLDIRSPGLGDTAMYLCATSGTGISYEQYFGPGTRLTVT.

The table lists this clone with a count of one. This chain links TRBV28 with TRBJ2-3; weak D call: TRBD1 (6 bases). Deletions cut 11 bases from V and 3 bases from J, with 12 bases between. This CDR3 has 12 residues. CDR1 and CDR2 from the germline V gene are MDHEN and SYDVKM. CDR3 region: CAASGATDTQYF. In DNA, the CDR3 is TGTGCCGCCTCAGGGGCGACAGATACGCAGTATTTT.

The chain combines TRBV6-5 with TRBJ2-5, with D possibly TRBD2 on 6 matching bases. In germline, CDR1 is MNHEY, CDR2 SVGAGI. This CDR3 is built from 16 residues. V was clipped by 0 bases and J by 4 bases, with 15 bases between them. The CDR3 DNA reads as TGTGCCAGCAGTTACTCGAGTCAGCCGGAGGGAGAGACCCAGTACTTC. Translation: CASSYSSQPEGETQYF.

This clone is a singleton in its sample. This chain connects TRBV5-1 to TRBJ2-7; the D gene is possibly TRBD2 (6 bases). The CDR3 consists of 13 residues. V was pared by 2 bases and J by 10 bases, with 16 bases between. Germline V gene data show CDR1 as SGHRS and CDR2 as YFSETQ. Here the CDR3 DNA reads TGCGCCAGCAGCTTCTCGGGGGACCCCTCCCAGTACTTC. Protein: CASSFSGDPSQYF.

The V call is TRBV19, the J call TRBJ1-2; a weak D match, TRBD1 (5 bases). V was trimmed by 6 bases and J by 3 bases, leaving 17 bases between them. Germline V gene lookup returns CDR1 LNHDA and CDR2 SQIVND (reference sequence). The CDR3 has 15 residues. In nucleotides, the CDR3 is TGTGCCAGTAGCTTTGGGGCAGGGATCGACTATGGCTACACCTTC. Protein: CASSFGAGIDYGYTF.

The chain recombines TRBV6-1 with TRBJ1-6; no reliable D call. This CDR3 spans 14 amino acids. V lost 2 bases, J lost 8 bases, and 10 bases lay in between. CDR1 is MNHNS and CDR2 is SASEGT in the germline V gene. CDR3 amino acids: CASSEMVRDSPLHF. CDR3 sequence (DNA): TGTGCCAGCAGTGAAATGGTGAGGGATTCACCCCTCCACTTT.

The chain links TRBV9 to TRBJ2-1; maybe TRBD2 (6 bases). The CDR3 consists of 16 residues. Trimming left V 1 base short and J 6 bases short, with 17 bases between. Germline V gene sequence: CDR1 SGDLS, CDR2 YYNGEE. CDR3 sequence: CASSVTVGSFSNEQFF. The DNA for the CDR3 is TGTGCCAGCAGCGTAACCGTCGGGAGTTTCTCCAATGAGCAGTTCTTC.

The chain combines TRBV9 with TRBJ2-3, with 10 positions matching TRBD1. From germline, CDR1 is SGDLS and CDR2 YYNGEE. With 4 bases clipped from V and 4 bases from J, the junction kept 6 bases outside the gene matches. The CDR3 has 15 amino acids. The CDR3 region has the DNA TGTGCCAGCAGCCCTGCGACAGGGGGCTCAGATACGCAGTATTTT. This gives the protein CASSPATGGSDTQYF.

This clone was detected once. The CDR3 region has the DNA TGTGCCAGCTCACCCCGGAGTTCGGGGAGCGACTATGGCTACACCTTC. Protein sequence: CASSPRSSGSDYGYTF. The gene calls are TRBV18 and TRBJ1-2; D is uncertain. The CDR3 is made up of 16 amino acids. Germline V gene lookup returns CDR1 KGHSH and CDR2 LQKENI. Trimming shortened V by 3 bases and J by 3 bases, and 17 bases separated the two germline ends.

The V call is TRBV9, the J call TRBJ2-2; the match to TRBD2 covers 11 bases. The CDR3 consists of 18 residues. Trimming removed 0 bases from V and 6 bases from J; junction bases left unmatched: 10. Germline V gives CDR1 SGDLS, CDR2 YYNGEE. CDR3 loop: CASSVALASGRIAGELFF. CDR3 coding DNA: TGTGCCAGCAGCGTAGCTCTGGCTAGCGGGAGGATTGCCGGGGAGCTGTTTTTT.

This rearrangement joins TRBV5-1 to TRBJ2-3; weak D call: TRBD1 (5 bases). V was trimmed by 0 bases and J by 2 bases, leaving 13 bases between them. The CDR3 consists of 16 residues. The germline gives CDR1 SGHRS, CDR2 YFSETQ. The CDR3 loop reads CASSLAIQGNTDTQYF. CDR3 nucleotides: TGCGCCAGCAGCTTGGCGATCCAGGGCAACACAGATACGCAGTATTTT.

This CDR3 reads CASRIHRGSDTQYF. CDR3 DNA sequence: TGTGCCAGCAGAATACACAGAGGGTCAGATACGCAGTATTTT. The gene calls are TRBV2 and TRBJ2-3, with D possibly being TRBD2 (5 bases). The CDR3 totals 14 residues. Per the germline V gene, CDR1 is SNHLY and CDR2 is FYNNEI. V gave up 6 bases and J gave up 4 bases, with 14 bases separating them.

The chain employs TRBV20-1 and TRBJ2-3; 12 nucleotides align to TRBD2. V lost 3 bases and J lost 0; bases outside the gene matches: 1. Germline V gene data show CDR1 as DFQATT and CDR2 as SNEGSKA (reference sequence). CDR3 length: 15 residues. The CDR3 spells CSASTSGGSTDTQYF. CDR3 sequence (DNA): TGCAGTGCTAGTACTAGCGGGGGGAGCACAGATACGCAGTATTTT.

J is TRBJ2-3 and V is TRBV6-2 or TRBV6-3; 11 bases are shared with TRBD2. CDR3 length: 17 residues. Trimming at V came to 0 bases and at J to 5 bases, leaving 7 bases not matched to a gene. CDR1 MNHEY and CDR2 SVGEGT come from the germline V gene. CDR3 DNA sequence: TGTGCCAGCAGTTACTCGTTATTAGCGGGGGGGCGAGATACGCAGTATTTT. Protein sequence: CASSYSLLAGGRDTQYF.

The DNA of the CDR3 is TGTGCCAGCAGTTTATCGGTGGGGGGCACTGAAGCTTTCTTT. Protein product: CASSLSVGGTEAFF. V and J are TRBV27 and TRBJ1-1; a possible D gene is TRBD1 (5 bases). Germline-derived CDR1 and CDR2 are MNHEY and SMNVEV (reference sequence). This CDR3 has 14 residues. V was shortened by 0 bases and J by 4 bases, with 9 bases between the two germline ends.

The J gene is TRBJ1-1, the V gene TRBV5-6; D perhaps matches TRBD1 (6 bases). V was clipped by 2 bases and J by 3 bases, with 14 bases between them. The V gene's germline CDR1 is SGHDT and CDR2 YYEEEE. The CDR3 contains 15 residues. CDR3 amino acids: CASSFWQDSHTEAFF. The CDR3 nucleotides read TGTGCCAGCAGCTTTTGGCAGGACAGCCACACTGAAGCTTTCTTT.

The chain combines TRBV5-1 with TRBJ2-2; 11 bases are shared with TRBD2. The CDR3 extends over 16 amino acids. Germline CDR1 and CDR2: SGHRS and YFSETQ. With V trimmed by 4 bases and J by 7 bases, 9 bases remained unmatched. Here the CDR3 reads CASSLGLAGGVGELFF. The CDR3 bases are TGCGCCAGCAGCCTAGGGCTAGCGGGGGGCGTCGGGGAGCTGTTTTTT.

This chain connects TRBV30 to TRBJ1-1, with TRBD1 as a possible D gene (5 bases). Trimming stripped 0 bases from V and 5 bases from J, with 10 bases between. Per germline, CDR1 GTSNPN and CDR2 SVGIG (reference sequence). The CDR3 sequence is 13 residues long. The CDR3 DNA is TGTGCCTGGAGTGTACGGGGGATTACTGAAGCTTTCTTT. Protein product: CAWSVRGITEAFF.

This clone was counted once. The CDR3 DNA reads TGTGCCAGCAACAGACTGAACACTGAAGCTTTCTTT. Amino acids: CASNRLNTEAFF. The chain couples TRBV2 to TRBJ1-1; D not certain. V lost 7 bases and J lost 0, with 6 bases in between. CDR1 SNHLY and CDR2 FYNNEI come from the germline V gene. CDR3 length: 12 amino acids. The variable domain in full, completed from reference TRBV2 and TRBJ1-1, reads EPEVTQTPSHQVTQMGQEVILRCVPISNHLYFYWYRQILGQKVEFLVSFYNNEISEKSEIFDDQFSVERPDGSNFTLKIRSTKLEDSAMYFCASNRLNTEAFFGQGTRLTVV.